Below, 7 T cell receptor beta chains from the same sample are listed, as sequenced in a study of cytomegalovirus exposure and HLA in healthy donors. PCR amplification relied on 60 Vbeta primers (plus 13 Jbeta primers). Measured with immunoSEQ multiplex PCR; TCRdb has only the in-frame clones, and not every one. This table holds 130,000 to 150,000 clones, over 60% found once. The sequenced sample consisted of PBMCs. These receptors originate from a man aged 35-49 years in good health and CMV-seropositive.

V gene TRBV11-2 combines with J gene TRBJ2-1, with 7 bases lining up with TRBD2. CDR3 length: 14 residues. Germline trimming cut 2 bases from V and 4 bases from J; bases unmatched to any gene: 2. CDR1 and CDR2 from the germline V gene are SGHAT and FQNNGV. As DNA, the CDR3 is TGTGCCAGCAGCTTAATGGGAGGGTACAATGAGCAGTTCTTC. Its protein product is CASSLMGGYNEQFF.

This chain uses TRBV25-1 with TRBJ2-3, with D perhaps matching TRBD1 (6 bases). Trimming removed 6 bases at V and 0 bases at J, with 10 bases between. Germline V gene sequence: CDR1 MGHDK, CDR2 SYGVNS. CDR3 length: 14 amino acids. The CDR3 DNA follows: TGTGCCAGCAGACACAGGGCGAGCACAGATACGCAGTATTTT. The encoded protein is CASRHRASTDTQYF.

V gene TRBV2 combines with J gene TRBJ1-3; perhaps TRBD1 as D (5 bases). The CDR3 spans 14 residues. With 6 bases removed from V and 0 bases from J, the gap between germline ends came to 9 bases. Germline CDR1 is SNHLY and CDR2 is FYNNEI. The CDR3 sequence: CASRGQRSGNTIYF. DNA of the CDR3: TGTGCCAGCAGGGGGCAGCGCTCTGGAAACACCATATATTTT.

This chain links TRBV29-1 with TRBJ1-1; TRBD1 matches at 7 bases. CDR3 size: 11 residues. Germline V gene data show CDR1 as SQVTM and CDR2 as ANQGSEA. V lost 5 bases, J lost 10 bases, and 7 bases stayed unmatched. The DNA for the CDR3 is TGCAGCGTTCGGACAGGCATAGGAGCTTTCTTT. Protein: CSVRTGIGAFF.

The chain is built from TRBV28 and TRBJ1-2; 7 bases match TRBD1. After removal of 2 bases from V and 10 bases from J, the junction contained 7 bases not matched to a gene. Germline CDR1 MDHEN, CDR2 SYDVKM. The CDR3 totals 13 residues. The CDR3 DNA is TGTGCCAGCAGTTTAACTGAACAGGGGCCCTACACCTTC. Translated: CASSLTEQGPYTF.

This clone is categorized as medium-sized. The chain joins TRBV6-6 to TRBJ2-3; possibly TRBD2 for D (5 bases). The CDR3 extends over 12 amino acids. V lost 6 bases and J lost 9, with 13 bases in between. CDR1 is MNHNY, CDR2 SVGAGI, per germline (reference sequence). The CDR3 sequence is CASSQEETTQYF. The CDR3, as DNA: TGTGCCAGCAGCCAGGAGGAGACCACGCAGTATTTT.

V is TRBV13 and J is TRBJ1-1, with 10 bases lining up with TRBD1. In germline, CDR1 is PRHDT, CDR2 FYEKMQ (reference sequence). V shed 5 bases, J shed 3 bases, and the junction held 6 bases outside the gene matches. The CDR3 length is 15 residues. The CDR3 protein is CASSARQGAYTEAFF. CDR3 in DNA: TGTGCCAGCAGCGCCAGACAGGGGGCGTACACTGAAGCTTTCTTT.